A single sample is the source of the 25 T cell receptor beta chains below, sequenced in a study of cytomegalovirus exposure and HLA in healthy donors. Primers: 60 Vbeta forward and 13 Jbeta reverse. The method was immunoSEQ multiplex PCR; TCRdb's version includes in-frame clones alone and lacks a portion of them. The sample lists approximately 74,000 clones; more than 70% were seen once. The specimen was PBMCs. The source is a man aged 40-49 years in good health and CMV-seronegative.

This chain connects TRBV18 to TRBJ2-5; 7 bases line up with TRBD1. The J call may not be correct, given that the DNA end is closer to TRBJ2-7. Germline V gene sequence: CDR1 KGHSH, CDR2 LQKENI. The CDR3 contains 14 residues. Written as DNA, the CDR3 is TGTGCCAGCTCACTTAACAGGGGAGACTACGAGCAGTACTTC. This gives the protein CASSLNRGDYEQYF.

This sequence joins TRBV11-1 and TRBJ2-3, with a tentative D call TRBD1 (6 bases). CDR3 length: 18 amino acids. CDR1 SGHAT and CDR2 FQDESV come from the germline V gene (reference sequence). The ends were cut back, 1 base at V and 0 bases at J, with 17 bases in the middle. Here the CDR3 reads CASSLGVKQGTSTDTQYF. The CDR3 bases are TGTGCCAGCAGCTTAGGAGTAAAACAGGGCACTAGCACAGATACGCAGTATTTT.

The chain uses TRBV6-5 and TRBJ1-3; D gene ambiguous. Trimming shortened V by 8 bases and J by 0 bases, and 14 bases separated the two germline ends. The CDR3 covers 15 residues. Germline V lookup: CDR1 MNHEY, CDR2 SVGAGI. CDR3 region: CASLDRRPSGNTIYF. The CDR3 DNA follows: TGTGCCAGCCTAGACCGTAGGCCCTCTGGAAACACCATATATTTT.

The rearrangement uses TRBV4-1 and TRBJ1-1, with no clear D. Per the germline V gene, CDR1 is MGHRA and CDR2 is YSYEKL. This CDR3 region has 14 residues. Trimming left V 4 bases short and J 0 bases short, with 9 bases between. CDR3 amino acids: CASSRGRMNTEAFF. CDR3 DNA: TGCGCCAGCAGCCGAGGGCGCATGAACACTGAAGCTTTCTTT.

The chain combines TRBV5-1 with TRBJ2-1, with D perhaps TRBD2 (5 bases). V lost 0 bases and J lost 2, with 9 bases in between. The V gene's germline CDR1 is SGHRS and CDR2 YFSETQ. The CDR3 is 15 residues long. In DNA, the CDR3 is TGCGCCAGCAGCTTGGGTTCCGGGGCCTACAATGAGCAGTTCTTC. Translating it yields CASSLGSGAYNEQFF.

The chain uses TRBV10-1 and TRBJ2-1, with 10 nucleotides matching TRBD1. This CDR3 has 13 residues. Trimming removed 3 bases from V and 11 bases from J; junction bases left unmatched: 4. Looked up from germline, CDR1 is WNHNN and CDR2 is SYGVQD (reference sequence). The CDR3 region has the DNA TGCGCCAGCAGTGAAGGGGACAGGGGAAAGCAGTTCTTC. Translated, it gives CASSEGDRGKQFF.

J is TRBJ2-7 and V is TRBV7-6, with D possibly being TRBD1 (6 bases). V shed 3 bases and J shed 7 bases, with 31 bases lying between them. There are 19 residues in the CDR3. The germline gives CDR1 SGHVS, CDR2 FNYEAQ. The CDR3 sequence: CASSLFSGQGFSSIPEQYF. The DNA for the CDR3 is TGTGCCAGCAGCTTGTTCTCGGGACAAGGATTTTCCTCCATACCTGAGCAGTACTTC.

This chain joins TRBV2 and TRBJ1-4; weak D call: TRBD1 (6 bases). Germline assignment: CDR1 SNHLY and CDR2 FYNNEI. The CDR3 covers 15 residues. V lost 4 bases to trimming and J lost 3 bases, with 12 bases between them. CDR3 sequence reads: CASSGVGAANEKLFF. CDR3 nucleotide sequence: TGTGCCAGCAGTGGGGTGGGGGCTGCTAATGAAAAACTGTTTTTT.

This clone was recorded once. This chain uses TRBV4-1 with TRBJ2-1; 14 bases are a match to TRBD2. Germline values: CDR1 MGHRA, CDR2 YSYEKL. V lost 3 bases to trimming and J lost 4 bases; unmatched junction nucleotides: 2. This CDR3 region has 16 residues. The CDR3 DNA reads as TGCGCCAGCAGCCAGGGGACTAGCGGGGGTTACAATGAGCAGTTCTTC. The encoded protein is CASSQGTSGGYNEQFF.

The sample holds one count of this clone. In nucleotides, the CDR3 is TGTGCCAGCAGTTCGGTAGCGGGGGGGGGTTACGAGCAGTACTTC. This sequence encodes CASSSVAGGGYEQYF. The chain has TRBV6-6 and TRBJ2-5, with 11 bases that match TRBD2. The last part of the DNA fits TRBJ2-7 better; the J call may be wrong. CDR1 MNHNY and CDR2 SVGAGI come from the germline V gene (reference sequence). CDR3 length: 15 amino acids.

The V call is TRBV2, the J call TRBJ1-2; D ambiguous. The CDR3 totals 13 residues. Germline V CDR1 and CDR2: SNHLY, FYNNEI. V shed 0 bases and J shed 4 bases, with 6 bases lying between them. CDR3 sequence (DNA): TGTGCCAGCAGTGAAGCGGGCACCTATGGCTACACCTTC. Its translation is CASSEAGTYGYTF.

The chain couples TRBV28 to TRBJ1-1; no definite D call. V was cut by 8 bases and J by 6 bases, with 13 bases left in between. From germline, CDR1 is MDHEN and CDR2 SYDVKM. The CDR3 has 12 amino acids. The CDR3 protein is CASRPAIPEAFF. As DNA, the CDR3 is TGTGCCAGCCGTCCCGCTATACCTGAAGCTTTCTTT.

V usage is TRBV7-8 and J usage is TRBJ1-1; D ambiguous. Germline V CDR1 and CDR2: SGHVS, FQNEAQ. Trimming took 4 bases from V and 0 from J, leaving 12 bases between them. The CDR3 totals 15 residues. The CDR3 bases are TGTGCCAGCAGCTCGTCAGAACAGATGAACACTGAAGCTTTCTTT. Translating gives CASSSSEQMNTEAFF. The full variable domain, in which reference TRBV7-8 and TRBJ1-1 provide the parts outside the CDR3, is GAGVSQSPRYKVAKRGQDVALRCDPISGHVSLFWYQQALGQGPEFLTYFQNEAQLDKSGLPSDRFFAERPEGSVSTLKIQRTQQEDSAVYLCASSSSEQMNTEAFFGQGTRLTVV.

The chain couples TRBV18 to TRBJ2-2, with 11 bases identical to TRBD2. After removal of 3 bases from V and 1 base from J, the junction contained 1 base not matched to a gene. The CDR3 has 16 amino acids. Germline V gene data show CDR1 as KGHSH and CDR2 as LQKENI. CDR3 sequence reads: CASSPLAGGNTGELFF. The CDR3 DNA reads TGTGCCAGCTCACCGCTAGCGGGAGGGAACACCGGGGAGCTGTTTTTT.

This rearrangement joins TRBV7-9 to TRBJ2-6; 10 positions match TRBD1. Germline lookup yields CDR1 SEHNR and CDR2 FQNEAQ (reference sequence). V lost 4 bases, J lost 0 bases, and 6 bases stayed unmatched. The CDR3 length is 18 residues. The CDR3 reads CASSSSGQGHSGANVLTF. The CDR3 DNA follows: TGTGCCAGCAGCTCATCGGGACAGGGGCACTCTGGGGCCAACGTCCTGACTTTC.

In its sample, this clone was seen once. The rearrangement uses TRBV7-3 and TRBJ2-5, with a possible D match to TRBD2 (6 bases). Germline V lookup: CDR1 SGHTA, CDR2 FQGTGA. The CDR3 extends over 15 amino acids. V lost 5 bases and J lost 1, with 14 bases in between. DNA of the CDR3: TGTGCCAGCAGCAAGAAATGGGGGGTCCAAGAGACCCAGTACTTC. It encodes CASSKKWGVQETQYF.

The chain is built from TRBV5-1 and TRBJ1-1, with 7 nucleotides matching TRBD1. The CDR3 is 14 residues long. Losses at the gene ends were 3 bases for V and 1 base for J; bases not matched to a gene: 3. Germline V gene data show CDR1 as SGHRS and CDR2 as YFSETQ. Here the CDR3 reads CASSSGQPNTEAFF. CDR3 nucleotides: TGCGCCAGCAGCTCGGGACAGCCGAACACTGAAGCTTTCTTT.

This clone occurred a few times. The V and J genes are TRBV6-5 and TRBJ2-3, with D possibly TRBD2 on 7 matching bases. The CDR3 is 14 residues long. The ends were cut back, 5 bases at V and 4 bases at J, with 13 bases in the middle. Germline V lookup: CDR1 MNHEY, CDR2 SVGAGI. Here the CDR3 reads CASSPGGNADTQYF. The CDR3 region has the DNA TGTGCCAGCAGTCCGGGGGGCAACGCAGATACGCAGTATTTT.

The CDR3 region is CASSVGQGARDTEAFF. The CDR3 nucleotides read TGTGCCAGCAGCGTAGGTCAGGGGGCGAGAGACACTGAAGCTTTCTTT. The rearrangement links TRBV9 to TRBJ1-1; 8 nucleotides line up with TRBD1. This CDR3 comprises 16 residues. V was clipped by 0 bases and J by 3 bases; unmatched bases: 7. Germline V gene lookup returns CDR1 SGDLS and CDR2 YYNGEE.

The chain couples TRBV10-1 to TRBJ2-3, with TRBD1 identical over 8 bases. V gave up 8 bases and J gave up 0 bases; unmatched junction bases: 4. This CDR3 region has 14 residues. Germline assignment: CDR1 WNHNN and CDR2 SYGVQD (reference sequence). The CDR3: CASSGGGSTDTQYF. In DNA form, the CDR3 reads TGCGCCAGCTCAGGGGGCGGGAGCACAGATACGCAGTATTTT.

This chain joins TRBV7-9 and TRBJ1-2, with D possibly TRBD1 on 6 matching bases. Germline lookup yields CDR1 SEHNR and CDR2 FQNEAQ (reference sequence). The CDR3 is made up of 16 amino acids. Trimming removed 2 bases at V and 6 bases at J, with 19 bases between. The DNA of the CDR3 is TGTGCCAGCAGCTTAACTACCGGGACATATCTTGATGGCTACACCTTC. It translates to CASSLTTGTYLDGYTF.

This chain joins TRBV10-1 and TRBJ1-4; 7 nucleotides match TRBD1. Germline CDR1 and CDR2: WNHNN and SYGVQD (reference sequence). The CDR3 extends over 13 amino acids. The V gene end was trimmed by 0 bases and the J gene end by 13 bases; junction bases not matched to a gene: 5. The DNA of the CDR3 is TGCGCCAGCAGTGAGTCGTCAGGGGGAACACTGTTTTTT. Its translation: CASSESSGGTLFF.

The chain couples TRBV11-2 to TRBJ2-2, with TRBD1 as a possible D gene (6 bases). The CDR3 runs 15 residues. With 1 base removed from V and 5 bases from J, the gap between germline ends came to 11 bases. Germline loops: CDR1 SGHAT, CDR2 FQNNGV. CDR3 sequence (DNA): TGTGCCAGCAGCTTAGCAGGGGCGGAGACCGGGGAGCTGTTTTTT. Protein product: CASSLAGAETGELFF.

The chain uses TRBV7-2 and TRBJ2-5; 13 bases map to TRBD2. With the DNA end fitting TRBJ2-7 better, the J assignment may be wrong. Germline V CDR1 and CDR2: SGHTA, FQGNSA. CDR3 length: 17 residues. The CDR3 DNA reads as TGTGCCAGCAGCCCTCGACTAGCGGGAGGTCTGTCCTACGAGCAGTACTTC. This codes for CASSPRLAGGLSYEQYF.

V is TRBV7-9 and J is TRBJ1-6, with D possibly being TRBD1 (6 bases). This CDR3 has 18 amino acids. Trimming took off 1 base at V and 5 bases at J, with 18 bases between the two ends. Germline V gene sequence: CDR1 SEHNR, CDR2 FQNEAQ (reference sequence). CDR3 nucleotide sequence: TGTGCCAGCAGCTTAGGGGGGGGGATTGGACAGAATAATTCACCCCTCCACTTT. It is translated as CASSLGGGIGQNNSPLHF.